Below, 18 T cell receptor beta chains from the same sample are listed, as sequenced in a study of CD8 T cells in acute hepatitis C reinfection. Sequencing was performed with immunoSEQ multiplex PCR; in TCRdb, only in-frame clones are kept and a portion is missing. The sample includes tens of thousands of clones, over 75% of them seen just once. Time point reported: naive CD8 control sorted from an acute-time-point sample. The specimen sequenced was naive CD8+ T cells from PBMCs. The source of these receptors is a young woman who spontaneously cleared hepatitis C infection.

The V gene is TRBV19, the J gene TRBJ2-1; 8 nucleotides line up with TRBD2. CDR3 length: 15 residues. V dropped 4 bases and J dropped 2; count of bases not matched to a gene: 4. Germline CDR1 LNHDA, CDR2 SQIVND (reference sequence). CDR3 nucleotide sequence: TGTGCCAGTAGTACCATAGCGGGACCCTACAATGAGCAGTTCTTC. This encodes CASSTIAGPYNEQFF. The variable domain in full, with the rest retrieved from reference TRBV19 and TRBJ2-1, is DGGITQSPKYLFRKEGQNVTLSCEQNLNHDAMYWYRQDPGQGLRLIYYSQIVNDFQKGDIAEGYSVSREKKESFPLTVTSAQKNPTAFYLCASSTIAGPYNEQFFGPGTRLTVL.

CDR3 region: CASSEGRGYEQYF. In nucleotides, the CDR3 is TGTGCCAGCAGCGAAGGGAGAGGGTACGAGCAGTACTTC. The chain combines TRBV9 with TRBJ2-7, with D perhaps matching TRBD2 (5 bases). This CDR3 is 13 amino acids long. V lost 3 bases to trimming and J lost 4 bases, with 11 bases between them. Germline CDR1 and CDR2: SGDLS and YYNGEE.

The sample holds a few counts of this clone. The chain uses TRBV2 and TRBJ2-7, with a weak D call TRBD1 (6 bases). The germline V and J ends were trimmed by 8 bases and 5 bases, with 16 bases remaining between them. The CDR3 covers 13 residues. The germline gives CDR1 SNHLY, CDR2 FYNNEI. DNA of the CDR3: TGTGCCAGCGAAGCCGGACAGTACCACGAGCAGTACTTC. As protein: CASEAGQYHEQYF.

V usage is TRBV10-2 and J usage is TRBJ2-2; D possibly corresponds to TRBD1 (6 bases). This CDR3 contains 12 residues. Germline V gene lookup returns CDR1 WSHSY and CDR2 SAAADI. The V end lost 6 bases, the J end lost 7 bases, and 9 bases lay between the germline ends. CDR3 residues: CASRGQNGELFF. In DNA, the CDR3 is TGCGCCAGCAGGGGACAAAACGGGGAGCTGTTTTTT.

The chain has TRBV11-3 and TRBJ2-1, with 9 bases fitting TRBD1. The CDR3 is made up of 17 amino acids. V lost 1 base and J lost 2; bases outside the gene matches: 6. Per germline, CDR1 SGHNT and CDR2 YENEEA. CDR3 coding DNA: TGTGCCAGCAGCTTAGGGGCCCGGACAGGGGCCTACAATGAGCAGTTCTTC. Its translation: CASSLGARTGAYNEQFF.

The chain has TRBV6-4 and TRBJ1-5, with D unclear. Per germline, CDR1 MRHNA and CDR2 SNTAGT. The CDR3 is 23 residues long. V shed 2 bases and J shed 0 bases, with 32 bases lying between them. This chain's CDR3 is CASSDPPPPFISPHPDSNQPQHF. In nucleotides, the CDR3 is TGTGCCAGCAGTGACCCCCCACCACCATTTATATCACCTCACCCGGATAGCAATCAGCCCCAGCATTTT.

CDR3 coding DNA: TGTGCCAGCAGCTTAGGCACAGATACGCAGTATTTT. Its protein product is CASSLGTDTQYF. V gene TRBV13 combines with J gene TRBJ2-3; no clear D gene. The V and J ends lost 0 bases and 2 bases respectively, with 0 bases between them. This CDR3 has 12 amino acids. The germline V gene encodes CDR1 PRHDT and CDR2 FYEKMQ (reference sequence).

The rearrangement uses TRBV5-1 and TRBJ1-1; D ambiguous. Germline assignment: CDR1 SGHRS and CDR2 YFSETQ. V was shortened by 1 base and J by 3 bases, with 19 bases between the two germline ends. The CDR3 has 17 residues. The chain's CDR3 is CASSLRGGGVEDTEAFF. The CDR3 DNA is TGCGCCAGCAGCTTGCGGGGAGGCGGGGTAGAGGACACTGAAGCTTTCTTT.

The chain combines TRBV6-5 with TRBJ2-2, with D perhaps TRBD1 (6 bases). The V and J ends lost 2 bases and 3 bases respectively, with 7 bases between them. This CDR3 has 14 residues. Germline V gene sequence: CDR1 MNHEY, CDR2 SVGAGI. DNA of the CDR3: TGTGCCAGCAGTTACGAGGGGGACACCGGGGAGCTGTTTTTT. It specifies CASSYEGDTGELFF.

The V call is TRBV7-9, the J call TRBJ2-3; 9 positions match TRBD1. Germline V CDR1 and CDR2: SEHNR, FQNEAQ (reference sequence). Trimming removed 4 bases from V and 2 bases from J; junction bases left unmatched: 4. The CDR3 runs to 15 residues. The CDR3 DNA reads TGTGCCAGCAGCTCAGGACAGGGGAACACAGATACGCAGTATTTT. This gives the protein CASSSGQGNTDTQYF.

The chain carries TRBV19 and TRBJ2-3; D is uncertain. Trimming pared 6 bases from V and 6 bases from J, leaving 10 bases between. CDR3 length equals 12 residues. Germline lookup yields CDR1 LNHDA and CDR2 SQIVND (reference sequence). CDR3 region: CASSASFDTQYF. The CDR3 region has the DNA TGTGCCAGTAGCGCATCTTTTGATACGCAGTATTTT.

The genes are TRBV7-9 and TRBJ2-7, with D perhaps assigned TRBD1 or TRBD2 (5 bases each). The germline V gene encodes CDR1 SEHNR and CDR2 FQNEAQ (reference sequence). This CDR3 is built from 13 residues. V was shortened by 5 bases and J by 3 bases, with 11 bases between the two germline ends. CDR3 sequence: CASSPQGDYEQYF. The CDR3, as DNA: TGTGCCAGCAGCCCTCAGGGAGACTACGAGCAGTACTTC.

V is TRBV19 and J is TRBJ2-1; possible D gene TRBD2, 5 bases. Germline V gene data show CDR1 as LNHDA and CDR2 as SQIVND (reference sequence). This CDR3 region has 15 residues. The V end was cut by 5 bases, the J end by 8 bases, with 19 bases between. DNA for the CDR3: TGTGCCAGTAGTTTTGGACGCGGGTGGTTGGATGAGCAGTTCTTC. Translation gives CASSFGRGWLDEQFF.

The genes are TRBV6-1 and TRBJ1-2; possible D gene TRBD1, 5 bases. The germline V and J ends were trimmed by 6 bases and 4 bases, with 12 bases remaining between them. Germline-derived CDR1 and CDR2 are MNHNS and SASEGT. The CDR3 totals 13 residues. The CDR3 loop reads CASSPRGVYGYTF. CDR3 bases: TGTGCCAGCAGCCCACGGGGGGTCTATGGCTACACCTTC.

This chain uses TRBV5-8 with TRBJ2-7; 10 nucleotides align to TRBD2. With V trimmed by 1 base and J by 6 bases, 7 bases remained unmatched. This CDR3 has 15 amino acids. Per germline, CDR1 SGHTS and CDR2 YDEGEE. The CDR3 nucleotides read TGTGCCAGCAGCTTGCGGTCTAGCGGGAGACCCGAGCAGTACTTC. Translation: CASSLRSSGRPEQYF.

The CDR3 here is CASSLDVEAFF. In DNA form, the CDR3 reads TGTGCCAGCAGCTTAGACGTTGAAGCTTTCTTT. The chain has TRBV7-9 and TRBJ1-1, with D unresolved. The V and J ends lost 1 base and 7 bases respectively, with 4 bases between them. Germline CDR1 and CDR2: SEHNR and FQNEAQ (reference sequence). The CDR3 length is 11 residues.

CDR3 nucleotide sequence: TGTGCCAGCAGTCCGTGGCAACACACCATATATTTT. Amino acids: CASSPWQHTIYF. V and J are TRBV11-2 and TRBJ1-3; D gene ambiguous. This CDR3 spans 12 amino acids. The germline V and J ends were trimmed by 6 bases and 8 bases, with 11 bases remaining between them. The V gene's germline CDR1 is SGHAT and CDR2 FQNNGV.

The rearrangement uses TRBV9 and TRBJ2-3; D is uncertain. Germline-derived CDR1 and CDR2 are SGDLS and YYNGEE. Trimming removed 8 bases from V and 1 base from J, with 11 bases in between. This CDR3 region has 13 residues. The CDR3 coding sequence is TGTGCCAGTACGGGCCCTGGCACAGATACGCAGTATTTT. This translates into CASTGPGTDTQYF. The variable domain in full, completed from reference TRBV9 and TRBJ2-3, reads DSGVTQTPKHLITATGQRVTLRCSPRSGDLSVYWYQQSLDQGLQFLIQYYNGEERAKGNILERFSAQQFPDLHSELNLSSLELGDSALYFCASTGPGTDTQYFGPGTRLTVL.